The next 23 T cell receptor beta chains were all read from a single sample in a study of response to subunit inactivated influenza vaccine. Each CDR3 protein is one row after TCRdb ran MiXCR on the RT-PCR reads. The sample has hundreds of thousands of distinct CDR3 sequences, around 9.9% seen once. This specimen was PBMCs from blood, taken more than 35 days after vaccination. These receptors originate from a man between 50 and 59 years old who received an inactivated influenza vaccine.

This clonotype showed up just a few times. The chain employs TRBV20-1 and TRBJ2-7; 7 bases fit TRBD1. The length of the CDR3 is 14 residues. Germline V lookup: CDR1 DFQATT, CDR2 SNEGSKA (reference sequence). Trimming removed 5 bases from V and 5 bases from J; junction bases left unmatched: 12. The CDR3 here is CSAHPGDSSHEQYF. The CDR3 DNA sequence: TGCAGTGCTCATCCTGGGGACAGTAGCCACGAGCAGTACTTC.

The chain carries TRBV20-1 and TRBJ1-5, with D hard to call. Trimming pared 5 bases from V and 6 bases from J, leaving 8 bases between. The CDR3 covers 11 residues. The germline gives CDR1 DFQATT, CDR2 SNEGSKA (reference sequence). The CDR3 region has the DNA TGCAGTGCTGGTACCAGTCAGCCCCAGCATTTT. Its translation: CSAGTSQPQHF.

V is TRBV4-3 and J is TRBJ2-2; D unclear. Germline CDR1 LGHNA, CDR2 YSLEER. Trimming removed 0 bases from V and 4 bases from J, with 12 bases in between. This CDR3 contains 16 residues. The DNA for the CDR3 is TGCGCCAGCAGCCAAGAAGGCAGGAGTACCACCGGGGAGCTGTTTTTT. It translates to CASSQEGRSTTGELFF.

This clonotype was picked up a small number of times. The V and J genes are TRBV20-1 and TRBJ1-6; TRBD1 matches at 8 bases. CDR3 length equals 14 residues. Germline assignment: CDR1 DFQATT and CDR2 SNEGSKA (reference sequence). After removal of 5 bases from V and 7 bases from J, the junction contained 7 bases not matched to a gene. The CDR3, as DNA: TGCAGTGCTCCCCGGGGACAGGAAAATTCACCCCTCCACTTT. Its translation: CSAPRGQENSPLHF.

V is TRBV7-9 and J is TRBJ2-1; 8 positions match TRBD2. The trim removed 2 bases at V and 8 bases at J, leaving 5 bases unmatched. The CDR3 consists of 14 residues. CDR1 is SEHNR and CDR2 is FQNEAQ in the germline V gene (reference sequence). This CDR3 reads CASSLQREIDEQFF. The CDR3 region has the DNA TGTGCCAGCAGCTTACAGCGGGAGATCGATGAGCAGTTCTTC. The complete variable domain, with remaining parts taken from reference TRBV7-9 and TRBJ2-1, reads DTGVSQNPRHKITKRGQNVTFRCDPISEHNRLYWYRQTLGQGPEFLTYFQNEAQLEKSRLLSDRFSAERPKGSFSTLEIQRTEQGDSAMYLCASSLQREIDEQFFGPGTRLTVL.

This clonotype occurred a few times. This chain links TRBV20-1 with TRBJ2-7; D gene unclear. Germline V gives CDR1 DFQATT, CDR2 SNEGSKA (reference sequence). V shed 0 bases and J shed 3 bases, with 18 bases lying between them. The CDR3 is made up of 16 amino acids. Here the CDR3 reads CSARDLRASLIYEQYF. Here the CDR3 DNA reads TGCAGTGCTAGAGATCTAAGAGCCAGTCTCATCTACGAGCAGTACTTC.

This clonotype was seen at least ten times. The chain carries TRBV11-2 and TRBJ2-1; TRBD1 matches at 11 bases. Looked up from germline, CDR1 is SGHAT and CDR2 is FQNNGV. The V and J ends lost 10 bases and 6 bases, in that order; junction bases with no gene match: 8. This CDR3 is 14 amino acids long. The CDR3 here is CATTRDRGGNEQFF. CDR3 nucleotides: TGTGCCACCACCCGGGACAGGGGGGGCAATGAGCAGTTCTTC. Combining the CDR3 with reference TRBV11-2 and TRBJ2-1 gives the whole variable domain EAGVAQSPRYKIIEKRQSVAFWCNPISGHATLYWYQQILGQGPKLLIQFQNNGVVDDSQLPKDRFSAERLKGVDSTLKIQPAKLEDSAVYLCATTRDRGGNEQFFGPGTRLTVL.

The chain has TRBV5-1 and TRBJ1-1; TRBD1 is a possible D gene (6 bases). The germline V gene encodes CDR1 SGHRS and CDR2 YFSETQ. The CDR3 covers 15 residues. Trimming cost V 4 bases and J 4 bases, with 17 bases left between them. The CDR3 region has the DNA TGCGCCAGCAGCGGGAAGACAGGAGGAAGCACTGAAGCTTTCTTT. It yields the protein CASSGKTGGSTEAFF.

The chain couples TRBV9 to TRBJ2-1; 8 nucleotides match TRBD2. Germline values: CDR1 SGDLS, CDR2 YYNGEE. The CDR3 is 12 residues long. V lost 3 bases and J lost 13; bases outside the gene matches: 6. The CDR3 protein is CASSESGSSQFF. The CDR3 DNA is TGTGCCAGCAGCGAGAGCGGGAGTAGCCAGTTCTTC.

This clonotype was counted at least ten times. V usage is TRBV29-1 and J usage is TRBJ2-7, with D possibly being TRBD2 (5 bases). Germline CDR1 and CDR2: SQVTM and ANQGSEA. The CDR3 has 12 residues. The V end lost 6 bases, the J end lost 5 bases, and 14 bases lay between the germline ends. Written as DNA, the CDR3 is TGCAGCGTAGACGCCCGGGATCACGAGCAGTACTTC. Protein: CSVDARDHEQYF.

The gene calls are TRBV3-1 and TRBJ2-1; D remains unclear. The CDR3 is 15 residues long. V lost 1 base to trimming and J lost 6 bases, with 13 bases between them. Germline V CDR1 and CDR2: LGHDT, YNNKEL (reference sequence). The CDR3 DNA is TGTGCCAGCAGCCAAGTGCTTACAGCGATCAATGAGCAGTTCTTC. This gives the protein CASSQVLTAINEQFF.

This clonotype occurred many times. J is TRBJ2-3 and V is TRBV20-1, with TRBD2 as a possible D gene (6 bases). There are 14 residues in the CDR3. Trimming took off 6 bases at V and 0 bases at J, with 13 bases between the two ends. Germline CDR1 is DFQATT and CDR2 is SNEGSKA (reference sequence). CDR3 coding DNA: TGCAGTGCGGATCTGCGGGATAGCACAGATACGCAGTATTTT. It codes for CSADLRDSTDTQYF.

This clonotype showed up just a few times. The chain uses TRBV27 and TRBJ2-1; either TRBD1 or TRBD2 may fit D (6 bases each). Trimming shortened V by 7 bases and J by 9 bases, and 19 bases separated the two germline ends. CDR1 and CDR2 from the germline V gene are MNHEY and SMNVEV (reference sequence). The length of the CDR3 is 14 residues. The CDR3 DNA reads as TGTGCCAGCAAGTGGACGGGGGCCCCTGTTGAGCAGTTCTTC. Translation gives CASKWTGAPVEQFF.

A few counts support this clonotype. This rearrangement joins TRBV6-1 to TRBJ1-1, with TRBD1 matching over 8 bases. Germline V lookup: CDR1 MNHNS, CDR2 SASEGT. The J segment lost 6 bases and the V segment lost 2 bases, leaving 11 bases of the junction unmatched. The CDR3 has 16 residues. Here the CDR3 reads CASSEQYVGTGSEAFF. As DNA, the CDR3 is TGTGCCAGCAGTGAACAGTACGTGGGGACAGGATCTGAAGCTTTCTTT.

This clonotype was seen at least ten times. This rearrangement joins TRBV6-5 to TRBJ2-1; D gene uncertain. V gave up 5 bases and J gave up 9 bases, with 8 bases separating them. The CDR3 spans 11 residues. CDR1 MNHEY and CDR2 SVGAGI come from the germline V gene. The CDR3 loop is CASSHQTEQFF. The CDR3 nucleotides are TGTGCCAGCAGTCATCAGACTGAGCAGTTCTTC.

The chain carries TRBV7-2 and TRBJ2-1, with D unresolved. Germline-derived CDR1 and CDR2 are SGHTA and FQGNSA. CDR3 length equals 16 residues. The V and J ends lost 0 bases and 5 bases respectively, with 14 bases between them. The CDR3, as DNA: TGTGCCAGCAGCTTAGCGCTCGGTAGCAGAAACAATGAGCAGTTCTTC. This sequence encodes CASSLALGSRNNEQFF.

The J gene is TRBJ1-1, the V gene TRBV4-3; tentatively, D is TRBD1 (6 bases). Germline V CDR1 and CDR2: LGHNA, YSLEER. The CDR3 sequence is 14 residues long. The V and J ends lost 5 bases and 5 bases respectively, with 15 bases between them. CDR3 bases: TGCGCCAGCAGCGCGAAAACAGGGATTACTGAAGCTTTCTTT. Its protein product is CASSAKTGITEAFF.

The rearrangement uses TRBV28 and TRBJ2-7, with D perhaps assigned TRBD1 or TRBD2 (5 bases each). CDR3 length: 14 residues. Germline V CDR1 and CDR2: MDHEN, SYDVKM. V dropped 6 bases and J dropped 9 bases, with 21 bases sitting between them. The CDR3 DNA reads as TGTGCCAGCAGCATAGCGCTGGGGACCTCGGGGCAGTACTTC. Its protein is CASSIALGTSGQYF.

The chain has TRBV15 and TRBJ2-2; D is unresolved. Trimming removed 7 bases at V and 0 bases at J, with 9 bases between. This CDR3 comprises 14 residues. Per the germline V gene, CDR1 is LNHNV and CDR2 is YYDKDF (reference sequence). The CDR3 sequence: CATISLANTGELFF. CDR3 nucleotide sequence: TGTGCCACCATCTCTCTTGCGAACACCGGGGAGCTGTTTTTT.

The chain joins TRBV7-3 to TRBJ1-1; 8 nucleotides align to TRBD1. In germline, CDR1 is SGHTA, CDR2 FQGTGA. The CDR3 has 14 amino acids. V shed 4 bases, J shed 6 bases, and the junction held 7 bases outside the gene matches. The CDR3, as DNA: TGTGCCAGCAGCTCCCGGGACAGGAGATCTGAAGCTTTCTTT. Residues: CASSSRDRRSEAFF. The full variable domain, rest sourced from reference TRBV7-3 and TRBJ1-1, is GAGVSQTPSNKVTEKGKYVELRCDPISGHTALYWYRQSLGQGPEFLIYFQGTGAADDSGLPNDRFFAVRPEGSVSTLKIQRTERGDSAVYLCASSSRDRRSEAFFGQGTRLTVV.

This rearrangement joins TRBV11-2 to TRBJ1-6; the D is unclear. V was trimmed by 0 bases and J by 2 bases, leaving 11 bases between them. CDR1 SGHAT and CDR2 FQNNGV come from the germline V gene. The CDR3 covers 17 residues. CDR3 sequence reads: CASSLDGSPTYNSPLHF. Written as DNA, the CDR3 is TGTGCCAGCAGCTTAGATGGGTCGCCGACCTATAATTCACCCCTCCACTTT.

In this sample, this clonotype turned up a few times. The CDR3 is CSVVVGSSNQPQHF. In DNA form, the CDR3 reads TGCAGCGTTGTTGTCGGGTCTAGCAATCAGCCCCAGCATTTT. The V and J genes are TRBV29-1 and TRBJ1-5, with D uncertain. The CDR3 runs to 14 residues. From germline, CDR1 is SQVTM and CDR2 ANQGSEA. Between the trimmed V and J ends, which lost 4 bases and 0 bases, there was a span of 10 bases.

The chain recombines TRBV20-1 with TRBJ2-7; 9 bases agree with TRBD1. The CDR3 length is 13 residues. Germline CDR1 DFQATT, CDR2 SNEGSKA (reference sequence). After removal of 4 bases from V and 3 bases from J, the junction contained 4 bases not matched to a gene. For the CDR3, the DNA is TGCAGTGCTAATGACAGGGGGGTCTACGAGCAGTACTTC. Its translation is CSANDRGVYEQYF.